These 15 T cell receptor beta chains share one sample of origin, sequenced in a study of blood T cells in healthy people across ages. A second PCR of about 7 to 12 cycles used a sample-barcoded 5' primer and a J-beta primer mix. Using its own MiXCR run on the 5' RACE reads, TCRdb lists one record per CDR3 protein. This table has 750,000 to 950,000 distinct CDR3 sequences, roughly 24% appearing once. The data were also submitted as part of a second study, on T cells of mothers and their children.

The sequenced sample was blood. The receptor set was obtained from a boy between 10 and 17 years old in good health.

V gene TRBV7-2 combines with J gene TRBJ2-5, with 7 bases lining up with TRBD1. The germline V gene has CDR1 SGHTA and CDR2 FQGNSA. This CDR3 region has 16 residues. The ends lost 6 bases at V and 4 bases at J; junction bases unmatched: 14. CDR3 sequence reads: CASSLASQGVGETQYF. CDR3 DNA: TGTGCCAGCAGTTTGGCCTCTCAGGGGGTGGGAGAGACCCAGTACTTC. Filled out from reference TRBV7-2 and TRBJ2-5, the complete variable domain reads GAGVSQSPSNKVTEKGKDVELRCDPISGHTALYWYRQSLGQGLEFLIYFQGNSAPDKSGLPSDRFSAERTGGSVSTLTIQRTQQEDSAVYLCASSLASQGVGETQYFGPGTRLLVL.

This clonotype was recorded a few times. The rearrangement uses TRBV5-1 and TRBJ2-5, with D uncertain. The J call may be wrong; the DNA end is better matched by TRBJ2-1. Germline CDR1 and CDR2: SGHRS and YFSETQ. The CDR3 is 12 amino acids. CDR3 amino acids: CASSLRLNEQFF. Here the CDR3 DNA reads TGCGCCAGCAGCTTGAGGTTAAATGAGCAGTTCTTC.

This clonotype has more than one count but fewer than ten. The chain carries TRBV28 and TRBJ1-1, with D perhaps TRBD1 (5 bases). The germline V gene has CDR1 MDHEN and CDR2 SYDVKM. V shed 7 bases and J shed 5 bases, with 14 bases lying between them. This CDR3 contains 13 residues. Written as DNA, the CDR3 is TGTGCCAGCATAGAGATGGGGGGAACTGAAGCTTTCTTT. As protein: CASIEMGGTEAFF. The variable domain in full, completed from reference TRBV28 and TRBJ1-1, reads DVKVTQSSRYLVKRTGEKVFLECVQDMDHENMFWYRQDPGLGLRLIYFSYDVKMKEKGDIPEGYSVSREKKERFSLILESASTNQTSMYLCASIEMGGTEAFFGQGTRLTVV.

The rearrangement uses TRBV20-1 and TRBJ2-3; TRBD1 aligns across 7 bases. CDR3 length: 12 residues. Germline CDR1 reads DFQATT; CDR2 reads SNEGSKA (reference sequence). As DNA, the CDR3 is TGCTCAGGGGGAGACTCCACAGATACGCAGTATTTT. As protein: CSGGDSTDTQYF.

This clonotype has only a few counts. The genes are TRBV7-3 and TRBJ1-1; tentative D call: TRBD1 (6 bases). This CDR3 comprises 13 residues. V dropped 0 bases and J dropped 6 bases, with 8 bases sitting between them. CDR1 and CDR2 (germline): SGHTA, FQGTGA. In DNA, the CDR3 is TGTGCCAGCAGCTTAACCCCAGGGGCTGAAGCTTTCTTT. It specifies CASSLTPGAEAFF.

The rearrangement links TRBV2 to TRBJ1-2; 10 nucleotides line up with TRBD1. V gave up 6 bases and J gave up 8 bases; unmatched junction bases: 6. In germline, CDR1 is SNHLY, CDR2 FYNNEI. There are 13 residues in the CDR3. The CDR3: CASRTTGGEGYTF. In nucleotides, the CDR3 is TGTGCCAGCAGGACGACAGGGGGCGAAGGCTACACCTTC.

This clonotype appeared once. The chain combines TRBV7-9 with TRBJ2-2; 7 nucleotides line up with TRBD2. The germline V gene has CDR1 SEHNR and CDR2 FQNEAQ (reference sequence). This CDR3 is built from 14 residues. With V trimmed by 7 bases and J by 5 bases, 7 bases remained unmatched. The CDR3 reads CASTASGYTGELFF. The CDR3 region has the DNA TGTGCCAGCACCGCTAGCGGTTATACCGGGGAGCTGTTTTTT.

This clonotype was detected only a few times. This rearrangement joins TRBV7-9 to TRBJ2-5; D gene ambiguous. The assigned J gene may be wrong: the sequence end matches TRBJ2-1 better. CDR3 length: 14 amino acids. CDR1 SEHNR and CDR2 FQNEAQ come from the germline V gene (reference sequence). CDR3 bases: TGTGCCAGCAGCCCTTGGGGTTCGGCAGATGAGCAGTTCTTC. Translation gives CASSPWGSADEQFF.

This chain connects TRBV19 to TRBJ2-2; 7 bases are a match to TRBD1. The CDR3 totals 16 residues. Trimming took 4 bases from V and 1 from J; bases not matched to a gene: 6. Germline assignment: CDR1 LNHDA and CDR2 SQIVND (reference sequence). DNA of the CDR3: TGTGCCAGTAGTAGTCTGGGGACAGTGAACACCGGGGAGCTGTTTTTT. It encodes CASSSLGTVNTGELFF. The full variable domain, in which reference TRBV19 and TRBJ2-2 provide the parts outside the CDR3, is DGGITQSPKYLFRKEGQNVTLSCEQNLNHDAMYWYRQDPGQGLRLIYYSQIVNDFQKGDIAEGYSVSREKKESFPLTVTSAQKNPTAFYLCASSSLGTVNTGELFFGEGSRLTVL.

This chain uses TRBV12-3 or TRBV12-4 with TRBJ1-2, with 7 bases that match TRBD1. Trimming removed 5 bases from V and 2 bases from J; junction bases left unmatched: 8. The CDR3 consists of 15 residues. The CDR3 DNA reads TGTGCCAGCAGTATCGCCCCGACAGGGAACTATGGCTACACCTTC. The encoded protein is CASSIAPTGNYGYTF.

This clonotype was counted ten times or more. The chain uses TRBV29-1 and TRBJ2-5, with D hard to call. This CDR3 has 12 amino acids. CDR1 and CDR2 from the germline V gene are SQVTM and ANQGSEA. V dropped 4 bases and J dropped 0 bases, with 6 bases sitting between them. This CDR3 is CSVASHQETQYF. The CDR3 region has the DNA TGCAGCGTTGCGAGCCACCAAGAGACCCAGTACTTC.

The chain carries TRBV7-9 and TRBJ2-1; D is tentatively TRBD1 or TRBD2 (7 bases each). CDR3 length: 18 residues. Germline V gives CDR1 SEHNR, CDR2 FQNEAQ (reference sequence). V lost 0 bases to trimming and J lost 3 bases, with 18 bases between them. CDR3 bases: TGTGCCAGCAGCTTAGCGCGGGGGACCCAGGGGGGCTACAATGAGCAGTTCTTC. Protein sequence: CASSLARGTQGGYNEQFF.

This chain uses TRBV7-2 with TRBJ2-5; D could derive from TRBD1 or TRBD2 (5 bases each). The J call may be incorrect, as the DNA end agrees better with TRBJ2-7. Germline V CDR1 and CDR2: SGHTA, FQGNSA. The CDR3 has 15 amino acids. The CDR3 nucleotides read TGTGCCAGCAGCATCTCGCCGGGGCCATTTTACGAGCAGTACTTC. Translated: CASSISPGPFYEQYF.

The gene calls are TRBV5-1 and TRBJ1-2, with D perhaps TRBD1 (5 bases). CDR1 is SGHRS, CDR2 YFSETQ, per germline. Trimming cost V 1 base and J 4 bases, with 11 bases left between them. The CDR3 has 14 amino acids. The CDR3 loop is CASSLIATVYGYTF. CDR3 nucleotides: TGCGCCAGCAGCTTGATCGCGACAGTCTATGGCTACACCTTC.

This clonotype was recorded a few times. The chain recombines TRBV2 with TRBJ2-5, with 9 bases that match TRBD2. Matching the DNA end better, TRBJ2-7 makes the J call doubtful. The length of the CDR3 is 15 residues. CDR1 and CDR2 (germline): SNHLY, FYNNEI. As DNA, the CDR3 is TGTGCCAGCAGGAGGGGACTAGCTCATAGCCACGAGCAGTACTTC. It is translated as CASRRGLAHSHEQYF.